The 10 T cell receptor beta chains below all came from one sample that was sequenced in a study of fetal regulatory T cell absence and autoimmunity. TCRdb's table, derived via immunoSEQ multiplex PCR, lists solely in-frame clones and lacks some. The table records about 46,000 clones, roughly 83% of them present only once. The sample consisted of cord blood. The source of these receptors is a newborn boy with IPEX syndrome.

The table lists this clone with a count of one. The chain employs TRBV15 and TRBJ1-4; D remains ambiguous. Germline assignment: CDR1 LNHNV and CDR2 YYDKDF (reference sequence). The CDR3 spans 16 residues. Trimming left V 0 bases short and J 4 bases short, with 12 bases between. The CDR3 loop reads CATSRDSSRFNEKLFF. DNA of the CDR3: TGTGCCACCAGCAGAGACAGTTCCAGATTTAATGAAAAACTGTTTTTT.

The CDR3 here is CASSPTGALGYTF. The CDR3 DNA follows: TGTGCCAGCAGCCCGACAGGGGCTCTTGGCTACACCTTC. The rearrangement uses TRBV5-4 and TRBJ1-2; 8 nucleotides line up with TRBD1. Germline V gene data show CDR1 as SGHNT and CDR2 as YYREEE (reference sequence). CDR3 size: 13 residues. Trimming at V came to 4 bases and at J to 7 bases, leaving 6 bases not matched to a gene.

The rearrangement links TRBV7-6 to TRBJ2-7; 9 bases match TRBD1. Germline V gene data show CDR1 as SGHVS and CDR2 as FNYEAQ. The CDR3 extends over 15 amino acids. Trimming removed 0 bases from V and 7 bases from J; junction bases left unmatched: 7. CDR3 coding DNA: TGTGCCAGCAGCTTAGCGAGGACAGGGGTGGGGGAGCAGTACTTC. Translation gives CASSLARTGVGEQYF. Together with reference TRBV7-6 and TRBJ2-7, the CDR3 gives the full variable domain: GAGVSQSPRYKVTKRGQDVALRCDPISGHVSLYWYRQALGQGPEFLTYFNYEAQQDKSGLPNDRFSAERPEGSISTLTIQRTEQRDSAMYRCASSLARTGVGEQYFGPGTRLTVT.

In DNA, the CDR3 is TGTGCCTGGAGTGTGGGATTCAACTACGAGCAGTACTTC. It yields the protein CAWSVGFNYEQYF. V and J are TRBV30 and TRBJ2-7; no clear D. Germline V gives CDR1 GTSNPN, CDR2 SVGIG (reference sequence). The CDR3 runs to 13 residues. Between the trimmed V and J ends, which lost 0 bases and 3 bases, there was a span of 9 bases.

This clone occurred a few times. The gene calls are TRBV6-1 and TRBJ2-7, with TRBD1 as a possible D gene (6 bases). With 4 bases removed from V and 3 bases from J, the gap between germline ends came to 10 bases. The CDR3 length is 13 residues. Germline-derived CDR1 and CDR2 are MNHNS and SASEGT. DNA for the CDR3: TGTGCCAGCAGTGGGGGACATAACTACGAGCAGTACTTC. This sequence encodes CASSGGHNYEQYF.

This chain joins TRBV30 and TRBJ1-5, with 8 bases matching TRBD1. V shed 1 base, J shed 7 bases, and the junction held 3 bases outside the gene matches. The CDR3 has 13 residues. In germline, CDR1 is GTSNPN, CDR2 SVGIG (reference sequence). CDR3 in amino acids: CAWSAGGRQPQHF. The CDR3 nucleotides read TGTGCCTGGAGTGCAGGGGGCAGGCAGCCCCAGCATTTT. The entire variable domain, with the rest obtained from reference TRBV30 and TRBJ1-5, is as follows: SQTIHQWPATLVQPVGSPLSLECTVEGTSNPNLYWYRQAAGRGLQLLFYSVGIGQISSEVPQNLSASRPQDRQFILSSKKLLLSDSGFYLCAWSAGGRQPQHFGDGTRLSIL.

The rearrangement joins TRBV27 to TRBJ2-7, with 12 bases aligning to TRBD2. Trimming cost V 7 bases and J 6 bases; bases outside gene matches: 10. The length of the CDR3 is 15 residues. Germline-derived CDR1 and CDR2 are MNHEY and SMNVEV (reference sequence). CDR3: CASTLTSGRSLEQYF. DNA for the CDR3: TGTGCCAGCACCCTGACTAGCGGGAGATCCCTCGAGCAGTACTTC.

The J gene is TRBJ2-3, the V gene TRBV9, with D perhaps TRBD2 (6 bases). Looked up from germline, CDR1 is SGDLS and CDR2 is YYNGEE. The CDR3 covers 13 residues. V lost 0 bases and J 4 bases, leaving 6 bases between the germline ends. This CDR3 is CASSVGGADTQYF. CDR3 nucleotide sequence: TGTGCCAGCAGCGTAGGGGGGGCAGATACGCAGTATTTT.

The chain is built from TRBV14 and TRBJ2-2; D gene unclear. The CDR3 is 13 residues long. The V end was cut by 1 base, the J end by 4 bases, with 4 bases between. CDR1 and CDR2 (germline): SGHDN, FVKESK. The CDR3 spells CASSQGGTGELFF. CDR3 DNA sequence: TGTGCCAGCAGCCAAGGTGGCACCGGGGAGCTGTTTTTT.

The chain couples TRBV5-4 to TRBJ2-3; 9 bases fit TRBD2. Germline assignment: CDR1 SGHNT and CDR2 YYREEE (reference sequence). V lost 7 bases and J lost 4; bases outside the gene matches: 7. The CDR3 is 14 amino acids. CDR3 residues: CASHGSGSPDTQYF. As DNA, the CDR3 is TGTGCCAGCCACGGTAGCGGGAGCCCAGATACGCAGTATTTT.